The rows below give T cell receptor beta chains drawn from one sample of a study of control samples from healthy donors and cancer patients. Libraries were prepared by immunoSEQ multiplex PCR; TCRdb keeps only in-frame clonotypes and omits some of them. Of roughly 14,000 clones in the sample, about 89% are singletons; the top ten hold around a tenth. Sequencing input: PBMCs. These receptors came from a woman in her 70s with colorectal cancer. Both conserved end residues are part of each CDR3. Each record gives: clone size, V gene, D gene, J gene, CDR3 protein, CDR3 DNA. A D gene is named only where the DNA matches it firmly. Some rows mark clone size as missing; the rest say once, few, many or name a class of expanded clone.

NA,TRBV4-3,NA,TRBJ1-4,CASSQDFARVREKLFF,TGCGCCAGCAGCCAAGATTTCGCCAGGGTACGAGAAAAACTGTTTTTT
NA,TRBV6-5,TRBD1,TRBJ1-1,CATGDSKEAFF,TGTGCCACCGGGGACAGCAAAGAAGCTTTCTTT
NA,TRBV29-1,TRBD2,TRBJ2-2,CSVLGLAVTNTGELFF,TGCAGCGTTTTGGGACTAGCGGTTACGAACACCGGGGAGCTGTTTTTT
NA,TRBV19,NA,TRBJ1-5,CASTRTGNQPQHF,TGTGCCAGTACCCGAACAGGCAATCAGCCCCAGCATTTT
NA,TRBV11-2,NA,TRBJ1-2,CASSLDPSVGYTF,TGTGCCAGCAGCTTAGATCCGTCAGTTGGCTACACCTTC
NA,TRBV12-3/TRBV12-4,NA,TRBJ1-2,CASSAQVYGYTF,TGTGCCAGCAGTGCTCAAGTTTATGGCTACACCTTC
NA,TRBV5-1,NA,TRBJ2-2,CASRLGGTLALFF,TGCGCCAGCAGGTTGGGCGGGACGCTGGCGCTGTTTTTT
once,TRBV4-2,NA,TRBJ2-2,CASMRGRTGELFF,TGTGCCAGCATGCGGGGAAGAACCGGGGAGCTGTTTTTT
NA,TRBV19,NA,TRBJ2-3,CASTSTKADTQYF,TGTGCCAGTACCTCAACGAAGGCAGATACGCAGTATTTT
NA,TRBV7-3,TRBD2,TRBJ2-1,CASSQTGTSSWDEQFF,TGTGCCAGCAGCCAGACCGGGACTAGCTCATGGGATGAGCAGTTCTTC
NA,TRBV7-9,NA,TRBJ1-3,CASSEGVSGNTIYF,TGTGCCAGCAGCGAGGGGGTCTCTGGAAACACCATATATTTT
NA,TRBV2,NA,TRBJ2-7,CASRTEWHEQYF,TGTGCCAGCAGAACCGAGTGGCACGAGCAGTACTTC